These T cell receptor beta chains were read from a single sample in a study of cytomegalovirus exposure and HLA in healthy donors. Assay used: immunoSEQ multiplex PCR; TCRdb lists only in-frame clones, some missing. The table records about 140,000 clones, roughly 80% of them present only once. The sequenced sample was PBMCs. The receptors stem from a middle-aged man in good health and CMV-seronegative. The CDR3 runs from the conserved cysteine through the conserved F or W.

v_gene: TRBV7-3; len: 13; j_gene: TRBJ2-3; CDR3aa: CASSLGPADTQYF
v_gene: TRBV6-1; len: 15; j_gene: TRBJ2-3; CDR3aa: CARSGTGASTDTQYF
v_gene: TRBV7-8; len: 15; j_gene: TRBJ1-1; CDR3aa: CASSLGAGGYTEAFF
v_gene: TRBV10-3; len: 13; j_gene: TRBJ2-7; CDR3aa: CAISGDSSYEQYF
v_gene: TRBV5-4; len: 15; j_gene: TRBJ2-5; CDR3aa: CASSETGRSRETQYF
v_gene: TRBV27; len: 16; j_gene: TRBJ1-2; CDR3aa: CASTPSGTVRFYGYTF
v_gene: TRBV7-3; len: 14; j_gene: TRBJ2-5; CDR3aa: CASSLWQGAETQYF
v_gene: TRBV5-4; len: 16; j_gene: TRBJ1-2; CDR3aa: CASSLAGTGEMNGYTF
v_gene: TRBV7-2; len: 13; j_gene: TRBJ2-1; CDR3aa: CASSLVVRVEQFF
v_gene: TRBV7-2; len: 15; j_gene: TRBJ2-3; CDR3aa: CATELVAGPTDTQYF
v_gene: TRBV7-9; len: 17; j_gene: TRBJ1-1; CDR3aa: CASSLARAGGMNTEAFF
v_gene: TRBV6-6; len: 14; j_gene: TRBJ1-3; CDR3aa: CASSYGSSGNTIYF
v_gene: TRBV19; len: 14; j_gene: TRBJ1-4; CDR3aa: CASSTAGGNEKLFF
v_gene: TRBV27; len: 14; j_gene: TRBJ1-2; CDR3aa: CASSSTGGASGYTF
v_gene: TRBV11-2; len: 16; j_gene: TRBJ2-1; CDR3aa: CASSLDASEVPNEQFF
v_gene: TRBV7-2; len: 13; j_gene: TRBJ2-1; CDR3aa: CASSLQQIDEQFF
v_gene: TRBV4-3; len: 19; j_gene: TRBJ2-1; CDR3aa: CASSQDLSGRAGRGNEQFF
v_gene: TRBV27; len: 13; j_gene: TRBJ2-1; CDR3aa: CASSPVSYNEQFF
v_gene: TRBV5-4; len: 17; j_gene: TRBJ2-3; CDR3aa: CASSFDGPSGSWNTQYF
v_gene: TRBV29-1; len: 13; j_gene: TRBJ1-3; CDR3aa: CSVVFFSGNTIYF
v_gene: TRBV7-2; len: 15; j_gene: TRBJ2-4; CDR3aa: CASSLAGHSKNIQYF
v_gene: TRBV7-9; len: 15; j_gene: TRBJ2-3; CDR3aa: CASSLARGFGDTQYF
v_gene: TRBV4-3; len: 15; j_gene: TRBJ2-1; CDR3aa: CASSHGTSDLEEQFF
v_gene: TRBV5-1; len: 15; j_gene: TRBJ1-2; CDR3aa: CASSMASTPIYGYTF
v_gene: TRBV7-3; len: 14; j_gene: TRBJ2-7; CDR3aa: CASSPGQGHYEQYF
v_gene: TRBV30; len: 14; j_gene: TRBJ2-7; CDR3aa: CAWSLDSLSYEQYF
v_gene: TRBV18; len: 17; j_gene: TRBJ2-2; CDR3aa: CASSPTSGGANTGELFF
v_gene: TRBV4-3; len: 13; j_gene: TRBJ1-4; CDR3aa: CASSQGGNEKLFF
v_gene: TRBV9; len: 17; j_gene: TRBJ2-3; CDR3aa: CASSVGLAGANTDTQYF
v_gene: TRBV7-3; len: 14; j_gene: TRBJ2-3; CDR3aa: CASSSGLAGDTQYF
v_gene: TRBV2; len: 12; j_gene: TRBJ1-2; CDR3aa: CASSEGLYGYTF
v_gene: TRBV19; len: 15; j_gene: TRBJ1-5; CDR3aa: CASSIWGGFNQPQHF
v_gene: TRBV10-3; len: 15; j_gene: TRBJ2-1; CDR3aa: CAIMGSAGGWNEQFF
v_gene: TRBV2; len: 15; j_gene: TRBJ2-3; CDR3aa: CASDRLAGARDTQYF
v_gene: TRBV4-1; len: 15; j_gene: TRBJ2-3; CDR3aa: CASSYMGGRTDTQYF
v_gene: TRBV28; len: 18; j_gene: TRBJ2-2; CDR3aa: CASSRPGQGARGTGELFF
v_gene: TRBV7-6; len: 15; j_gene: TRBJ1-2; CDR3aa: CASSSNSAGNYGYTF
v_gene: TRBV6-9; len: 15; j_gene: TRBJ1-3; CDR3aa: CASRPVGEAGNTIYF
v_gene: TRBV19; len: 14; j_gene: TRBJ1-2; CDR3aa: CASSTQGADYGYPF
v_gene: TRBV4-1; len: 14; j_gene: TRBJ1-1; CDR3aa: CASRNRLMNTEAFF
v_gene: TRBV2; len: 17; j_gene: TRBJ1-4; CDR3aa: CASSLNRPGQGDEKLFF
v_gene: TRBV7-9; len: 15; j_gene: TRBJ2-3; CDR3aa: CASSLRGVGTDTQYF